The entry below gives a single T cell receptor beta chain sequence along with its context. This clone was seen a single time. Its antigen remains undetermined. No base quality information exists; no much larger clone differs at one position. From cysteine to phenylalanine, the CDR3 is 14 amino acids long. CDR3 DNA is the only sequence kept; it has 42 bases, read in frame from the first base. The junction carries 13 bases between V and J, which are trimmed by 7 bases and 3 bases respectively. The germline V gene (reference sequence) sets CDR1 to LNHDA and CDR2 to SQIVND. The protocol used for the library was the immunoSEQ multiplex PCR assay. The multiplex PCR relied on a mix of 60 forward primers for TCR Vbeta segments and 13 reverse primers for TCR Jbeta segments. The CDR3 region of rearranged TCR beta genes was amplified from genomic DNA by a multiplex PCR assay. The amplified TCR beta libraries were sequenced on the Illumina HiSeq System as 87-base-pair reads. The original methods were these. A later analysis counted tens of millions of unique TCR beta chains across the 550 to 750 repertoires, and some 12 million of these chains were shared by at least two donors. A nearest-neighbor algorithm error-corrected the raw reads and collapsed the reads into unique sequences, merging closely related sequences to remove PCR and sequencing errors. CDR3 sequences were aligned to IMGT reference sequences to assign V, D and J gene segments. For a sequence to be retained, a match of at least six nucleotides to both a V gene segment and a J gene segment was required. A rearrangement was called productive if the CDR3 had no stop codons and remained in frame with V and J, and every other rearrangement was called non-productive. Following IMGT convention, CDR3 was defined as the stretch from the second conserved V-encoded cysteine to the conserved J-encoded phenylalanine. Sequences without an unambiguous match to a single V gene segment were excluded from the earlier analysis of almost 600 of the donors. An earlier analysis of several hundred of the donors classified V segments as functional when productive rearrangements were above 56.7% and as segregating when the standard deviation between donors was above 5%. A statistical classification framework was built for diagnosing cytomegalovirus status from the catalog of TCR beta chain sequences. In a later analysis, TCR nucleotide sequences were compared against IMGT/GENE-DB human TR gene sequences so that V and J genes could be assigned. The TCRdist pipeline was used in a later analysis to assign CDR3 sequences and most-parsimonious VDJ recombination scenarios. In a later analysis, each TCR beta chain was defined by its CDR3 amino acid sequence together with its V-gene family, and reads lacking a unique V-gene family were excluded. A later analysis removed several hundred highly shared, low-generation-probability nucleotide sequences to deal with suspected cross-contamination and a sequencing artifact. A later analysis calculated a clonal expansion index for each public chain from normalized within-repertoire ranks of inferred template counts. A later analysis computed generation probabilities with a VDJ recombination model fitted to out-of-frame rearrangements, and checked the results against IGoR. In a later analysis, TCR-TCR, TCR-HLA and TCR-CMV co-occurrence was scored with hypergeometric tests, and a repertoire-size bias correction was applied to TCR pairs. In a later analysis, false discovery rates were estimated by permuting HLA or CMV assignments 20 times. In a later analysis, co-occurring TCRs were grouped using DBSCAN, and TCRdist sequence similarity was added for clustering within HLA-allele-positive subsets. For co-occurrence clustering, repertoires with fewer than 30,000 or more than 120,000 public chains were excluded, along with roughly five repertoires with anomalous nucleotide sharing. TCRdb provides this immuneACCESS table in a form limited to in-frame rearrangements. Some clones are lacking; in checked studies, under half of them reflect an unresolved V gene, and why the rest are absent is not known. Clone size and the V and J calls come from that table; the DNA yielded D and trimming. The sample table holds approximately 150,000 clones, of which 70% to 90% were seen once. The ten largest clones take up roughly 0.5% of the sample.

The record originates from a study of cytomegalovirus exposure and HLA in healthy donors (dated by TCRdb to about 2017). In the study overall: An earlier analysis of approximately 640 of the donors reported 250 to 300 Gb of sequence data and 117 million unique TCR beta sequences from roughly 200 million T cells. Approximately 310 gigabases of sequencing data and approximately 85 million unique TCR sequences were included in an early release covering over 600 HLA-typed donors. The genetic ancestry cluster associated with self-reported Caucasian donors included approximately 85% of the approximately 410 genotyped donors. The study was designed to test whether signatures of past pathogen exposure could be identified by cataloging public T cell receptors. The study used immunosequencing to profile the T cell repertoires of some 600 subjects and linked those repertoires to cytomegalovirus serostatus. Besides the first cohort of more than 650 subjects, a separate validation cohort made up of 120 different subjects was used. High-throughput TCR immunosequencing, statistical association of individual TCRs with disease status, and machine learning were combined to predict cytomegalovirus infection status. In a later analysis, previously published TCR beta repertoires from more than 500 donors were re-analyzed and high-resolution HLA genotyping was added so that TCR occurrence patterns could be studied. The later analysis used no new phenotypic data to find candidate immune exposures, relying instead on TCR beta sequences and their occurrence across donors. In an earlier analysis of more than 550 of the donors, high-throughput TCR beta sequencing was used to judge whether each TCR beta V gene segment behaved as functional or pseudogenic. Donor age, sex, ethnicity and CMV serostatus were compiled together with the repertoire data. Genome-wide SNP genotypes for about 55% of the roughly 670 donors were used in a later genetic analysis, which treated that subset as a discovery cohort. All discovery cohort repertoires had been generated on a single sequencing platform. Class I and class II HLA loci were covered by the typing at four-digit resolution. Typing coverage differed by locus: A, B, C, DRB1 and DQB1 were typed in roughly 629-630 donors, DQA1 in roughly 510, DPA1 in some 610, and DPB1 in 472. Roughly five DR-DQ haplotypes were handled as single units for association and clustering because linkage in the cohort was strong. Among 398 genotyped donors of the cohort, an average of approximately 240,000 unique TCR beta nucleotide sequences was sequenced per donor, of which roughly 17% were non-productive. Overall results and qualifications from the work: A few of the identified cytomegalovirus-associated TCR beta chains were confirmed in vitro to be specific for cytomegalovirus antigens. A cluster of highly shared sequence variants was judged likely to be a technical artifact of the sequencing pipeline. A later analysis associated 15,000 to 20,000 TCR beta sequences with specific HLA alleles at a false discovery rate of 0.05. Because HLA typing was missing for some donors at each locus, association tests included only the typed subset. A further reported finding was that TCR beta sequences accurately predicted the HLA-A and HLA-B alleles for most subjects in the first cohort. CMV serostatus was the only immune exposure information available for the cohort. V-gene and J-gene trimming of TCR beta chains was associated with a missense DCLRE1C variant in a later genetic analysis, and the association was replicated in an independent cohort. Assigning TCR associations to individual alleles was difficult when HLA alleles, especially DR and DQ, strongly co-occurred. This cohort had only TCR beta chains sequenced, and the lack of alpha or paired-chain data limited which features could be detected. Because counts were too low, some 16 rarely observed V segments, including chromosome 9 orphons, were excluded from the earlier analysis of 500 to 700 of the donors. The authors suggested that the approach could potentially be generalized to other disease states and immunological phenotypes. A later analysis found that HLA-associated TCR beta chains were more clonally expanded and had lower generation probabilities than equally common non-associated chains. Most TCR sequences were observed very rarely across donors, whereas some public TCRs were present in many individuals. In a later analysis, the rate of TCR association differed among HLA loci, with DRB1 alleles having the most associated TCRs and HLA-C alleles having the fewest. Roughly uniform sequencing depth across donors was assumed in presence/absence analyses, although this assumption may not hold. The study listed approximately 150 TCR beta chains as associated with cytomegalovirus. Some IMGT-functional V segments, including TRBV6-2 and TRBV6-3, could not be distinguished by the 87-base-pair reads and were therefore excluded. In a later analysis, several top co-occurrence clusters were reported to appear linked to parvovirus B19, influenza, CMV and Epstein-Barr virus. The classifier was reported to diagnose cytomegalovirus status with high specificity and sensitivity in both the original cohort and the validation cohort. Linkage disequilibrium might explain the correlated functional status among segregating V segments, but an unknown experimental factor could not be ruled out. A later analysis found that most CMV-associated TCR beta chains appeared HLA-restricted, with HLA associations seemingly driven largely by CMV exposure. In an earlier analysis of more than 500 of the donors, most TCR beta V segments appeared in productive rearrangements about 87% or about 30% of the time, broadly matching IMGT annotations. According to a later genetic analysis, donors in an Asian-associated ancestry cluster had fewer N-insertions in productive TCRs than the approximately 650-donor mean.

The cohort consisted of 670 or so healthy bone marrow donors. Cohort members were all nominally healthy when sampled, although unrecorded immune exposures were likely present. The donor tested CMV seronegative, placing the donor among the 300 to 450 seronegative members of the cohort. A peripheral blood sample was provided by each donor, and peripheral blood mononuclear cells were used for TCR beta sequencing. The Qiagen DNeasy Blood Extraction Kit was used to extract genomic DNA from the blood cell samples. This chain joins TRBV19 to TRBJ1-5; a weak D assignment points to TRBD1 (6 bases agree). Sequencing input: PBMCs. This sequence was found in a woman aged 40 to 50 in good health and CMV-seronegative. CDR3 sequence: CASTIRDNNQPQHF. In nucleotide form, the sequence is TGTGCCAGTACCATCCGGGACAACAATCAGCCCCAGCATTTT.